This is a list of T cell receptor beta chains from one sample in a study of patients and donors after allogeneic stem cell transplantation. MiXCR, run by TCRdb on the RT-PCR reads, gives a single entry per CDR3 protein. This sample has about 400,000 distinct CDR3 sequences; approximately 16% occur once, and the top ten carry roughly 7.2%. Sequences were obtained from blood, either unsorted or a sorted T cell fraction (not recorded which). The receptors shown here come from a human donor who was either an allogeneic HSCT recipient or a stem cell or donor lymphocyte infusion donor (not recorded which). It is not recorded whose cells these are; they may come from a transplant donor. The CDR3 runs from the conserved cysteine through the conserved F or W. Each record gives: D gene, V gene, clone size, J gene, CDR3 DNA, CDR3 protein. The D gene is left open where the match is weak. Size tells how often a clone was seen (once, few, many) or the class of an expanded clone, and some rows leave it out.

.	TRBV7-6	few	TRBJ2-7	TGTGCCAGCAGCCTTGGTGGAGGTGGGGACTACGAGCAGTACTTC	CASSLGGGGDYEQYF
TRBD1	TRBV12-3/TRBV12-4	.	TRBJ1-6	TGTGCCAGCAGTTGGACCTCGACAGGGGGAAATTCACCCCTCCACTTT	CASSWTSTGGNSPLHF
TRBD1	TRBV5-5	few	TRBJ1-5	TGTGCCAGCAGCCCCGGACAGGGGGCACGGGCAGGTCAGCCCCAGCATTTT	CASSPGQGARAGQPQHF
TRBD1	TRBV6-1	.	TRBJ2-5	TGTGCCAGCAGTGAATCGGCCCGGGGACAGGGCCAAGAGACCCAGTACTTC	CASSESARGQGQETQYF
.	TRBV7-9	.	TRBJ2-7	TGTGCCAGCAGCTCCCGGACAGACTACGAGCAGTACTTC	CASSSRTDYEQYF
.	TRBV4-3	.	TRBJ2-5	TGCGCCAGCAGCCAAGAAGGAGGGGGCGCTAAGACCCAGTACTTC	CASSQEGGGAKTQYF
.	TRBV6-1	few	TRBJ1-1	TGTGCCAGCAGTGGTCCAGGGAGGAACACTGAAGCTTTCTTT	CASSGPGRNTEAFF
.	TRBV12-3/TRBV12-4	few	TRBJ2-1	TGTGCCAGCGTAACGGACAGTCACAATGAGCAGTTCTTC	CASVTDSHNEQFF
TRBD1	TRBV5-1	.	TRBJ2-1	TGCGCCAGCAGCTTTTTTGACAGGGATATGGATGAGCAGTTCTTC	CASSFFDRDMDEQFF
.	TRBV5-1	few	TRBJ2-5	TGCGCCAGCAGCTTGGATTCACGTCAGGAGACCCAGTACTTC	CASSLDSRQETQYF
TRBD2	TRBV7-9	.	TRBJ2-1	TGTGCCAGCAGGGTGGAGACTAGCGGGATCCATGAGCAGTTCTTC	CASRVETSGIHEQFF
.	TRBV20-1	.	TRBJ2-5	TGCAGTGCTAGAGATCCCTCAGGTCTCCAAGAGACCCAGTACTTC	CSARDPSGLQETQYF
TRBD2	TRBV4-2	.	TRBJ2-3	TGTGCCAGCAGCCCCCCGGGACTAGGGGCCCCAGATACGCAGTATTTT	CASSPPGLGAPDTQYF
TRBD1	TRBV12-3/TRBV12-4	.	TRBJ1-1	TGTGCCAGCAGTCCCGGGACAGGGAGGGTGAACACTGAAGCTTTCTTT	CASSPGTGRVNTEAFF
TRBD1	TRBV24-1	few	TRBJ2-7	TGTGCCACCAGTGCTCCGGGACAGGGCAGTTTGGTGCAGTACTTC	CATSAPGQGSLVQYF
TRBD1	TRBV4-3	.	TRBJ1-2	TGCGCCAGCAGTGGGGACAGGGGAATGAATGGCTACACCTTC	CASSGDRGMNGYTF
.	TRBV20-1	.	TRBJ1-6	TGCAGTGCTAGAGATGGCTCGTCGGGCAGCTCTAATTCACCCCTCCACTTT	CSARDGSSGSSNSPLHF
.	TRBV20-1	.	TRBJ1-2	TGCAGTGCGAGGTCAGGGAGGTATGGCTACACCTTC	CSARSGRYGYTF
.	TRBV28	.	TRBJ2-2	TGTGCCAGCAGTTTACAGGGGAGATTGACCGGGGAGCTGTTTTTT	CASSLQGRLTGELFF
TRBD2	TRBV25-1	few	TRBJ2-5	TGTGCCAGCAGTGAATTGGGACTAGCGGTTTGGGGGGAGACCCAGTACTTC	CASSELGLAVWGETQYF
.	TRBV7-9	.	TRBJ2-1	TGTGCCAGCAGTCCGGGACGGATCTACAATGAGCAGTTCTTC	CASSPGRIYNEQFF
.	TRBV20-1	.	TRBJ1-6	TGCAGTGCAACGCCGGGACCGACGGAGCGGGCCTATAATTCACCCCTCCACTTT	CSATPGPTERAYNSPLHF
TRBD1	TRBV7-3	.	TRBJ1-5	TGTGCCAGCAGCCCCTACAGGGGGCGCCCCTATCAGCCCCAGCATTTT	CASSPYRGRPYQPQHF
.	TRBV10-3	.	TRBJ2-7	TGTGCCATCAGTGACTTGGGGGGAATGAGCTCCTACGAGCAGTACTTC	CAISDLGGMSSYEQYF
TRBD1	TRBV24-1	.	TRBJ2-4	TGTGCCACCAGTGACTCCCCCCGGGACAGGGAATTTCAGTACTTC	CATSDSPRDREFQYF
.	TRBV24-1	.	TRBJ2-3	TGTGCCACCAGTGACCTCCGGGACATGGATACGCAGTATTTT	CATSDLRDMDTQYF
.	TRBV24-1	few	TRBJ2-2	TGTGCCACCAGTAAAATCGCCGGGGAGCTGTTTTTT	CATSKIAGELFF
TRBD2	TRBV7-2	few	TRBJ2-2	TGTGCCAGCAGCCGACGGGACTACAACACCGGGGAGCTGTTTTTT	CASSRRDYNTGELFF
TRBD2	TRBV5-4	.	TRBJ2-7	TGTGCCAGCAGCTTGAGTCTAGCGGGCCCCTACGAGCAGTACTTC	CASSLSLAGPYEQYF
TRBD1	TRBV4-3	.	TRBJ1-1	TGCGCCAGCAGCCAAGATTGGGGGACAGGGGGCGGGAACACTGAAGCTTTCTTT	CASSQDWGTGGGNTEAFF
TRBD1	TRBV10-3	few	TRBJ1-5	TGTGCCATCAGTGAGACACAGGGGAGGAATCAGCCCCAGCATTTT	CAISETQGRNQPQHF
TRBD1	TRBV2	.	TRBJ1-2	TGTGCCAGCAGTCCCGACAGGGAGAGCGGCTACACCTTC	CASSPDRESGYTF
.	TRBV5-1	many	TRBJ2-7	TGCGCCAGCAGTTTGACAGTGTACGAGCAGTACTTC	CASSLTVYEQYF
.	TRBV3-1	.	TRBJ2-2	TGTGCCAGCAGCCGAAACAAACTAGTCACCGGGGAGCTGTTTTTT	CASSRNKLVTGELFF
.	TRBV5-4	.	TRBJ1-4	TGTGCCAGCAGCTTTGGGGAGGGTGAAAAACTGTTTTTT	CASSFGEGEKLFF
TRBD2	TRBV20-1	.	TRBJ2-7	TGCAGTGCTAGACTTCGACTAGCGGATCCCTACGAGCAGTACTTC	CSARLRLADPYEQYF
TRBD2	TRBV29-1	few	TRBJ2-7	TGCAGCGTCCGGGGGGCCTACGAGCAGTACTTC	CSVRGAYEQYF
TRBD1	TRBV5-1	.	TRBJ1-6	TGCGCCAGCAGCCCCCGGGGGGGACAGAATAATTCACCCCTCCACTTT	CASSPRGGQNNSPLHF
TRBD2	TRBV30	.	TRBJ2-1	TGTGCCTGGACGTCTAGCGGGAGGATGAGTGAGCAGTTCTTC	CAWTSSGRMSEQFF
TRBD2	TRBV10-3	few	TRBJ2-3	TGTGCCATCAGTGACCCCCGGGGGGGGACAGATACGCAGTATTTT	CAISDPRGGTDTQYF
.	TRBV4-3	few	TRBJ2-5	TGCGCCAGCAGCCAAGAAGGGCAAGCAGAGACCCAGTACTTC	CASSQEGQAETQYF
.	TRBV12-3/TRBV12-4	many	TRBJ2-4	TGTGCCAGCAGTTTGGGTGACATTCAGTACTTC	CASSLGDIQYF
TRBD1	TRBV5-1	many	TRBJ2-7	TGCGCCAGCAGCTTGGGACAGGGGGGCTACGAGCAGTACTTC	CASSLGQGGYEQYF
.	TRBV2	few	TRBJ2-1	TGTGCCAGCAGTGAGACGGTAGTGGGTGAGCAGTTCTTC	CASSETVVGEQFF
TRBD2	TRBV5-6	few	TRBJ2-1	TGTGCCAGCAGCTTGATAGCGGGAGTCGGTGCTGAGCAGTTCTTC	CASSLIAGVGAEQFF
TRBD1	TRBV29-1	.	TRBJ2-3	TGCAGCGTTGAGAGGGGGCTGGAAGATACGCAGTATTTT	CSVERGLEDTQYF
TRBD2	TRBV20-1	few	TRBJ2-1	TGCAGTGCCAAGAAGAGCGGGAGGGCCTACAATGAGCAGTTCTTC	CSAKKSGRAYNEQFF
.	TRBV7-2	many	TRBJ2-4	TGTGCCAGCAGCTTAGGACAGAGACTAGCCAAAAACATTCAGTACTTC	CASSLGQRLAKNIQYF
.	TRBV7-2	few	TRBJ2-1	TGTGCCAGCAGCTCCAGCGCCGGTGAGCAGTTCTTC	CASSSSAGEQFF
TRBD1	TRBV7-9	few	TRBJ2-5	TGTGCCAGCAGGGAAGGGACAGCTATTTCCCAAGAGACCCAGTACTTC	CASREGTAISQETQYF
.	TRBV7-8	.	TRBJ1-2	TGTGCCAGCAGCTTAGCTAAGGGGATTTTAGATGGCTACACCTTC	CASSLAKGILDGYTF
TRBD2	TRBV14	.	TRBJ2-7	TGTGCCAGCAGCCAAGCCCAACTTCTAGCGGGAGCTTACGAGCAGTACTTC	CASSQAQLLAGAYEQYF